One sample yielded the 30 T cell receptor beta chains listed below, sequenced in a study of T cell responses to AZD1222 COVID-19 vaccine. Here immunoSEQ multiplex PCR was the method, and the copy in TCRdb shows in-frame clones only, minus some. Among more than 120,000 clones, approximately 87% were seen once, and the ten largest hold 1.6%. This specimen was peripheral blood, taken 28 days after the second AZD1222 dose. These receptors were taken from an adult who received the AZD1222 COVID-19 vaccine.

The chain uses TRBV2 and TRBJ2-7, with 7 bases that match TRBD1. CDR1 is SNHLY, CDR2 FYNNEI, per germline. Trimming took 6 bases from V and 6 from J; bases not matched to a gene: 5. The CDR3 length is 12 residues. The CDR3 reads CASSGQVGEQYV. In DNA form, the CDR3 reads TGTGCCAGCAGCGGACAGGTAGGCGAGCAGTACGTC.

The chain uses TRBV29-1 and TRBJ1-1; D is ambiguous. Germline V gene data show CDR1 as SQVTM and CDR2 as ANQGSEA. The CDR3 is 11 amino acids. Between the trimmed V and J ends, which lost 6 bases and 4 bases, there was a span of 9 bases. The DNA for the CDR3 is TGCAGCGTGGCTGTAGCCACTGAAGCTTTCTTT. Translated, it gives CSVAVATEAFF.

The chain carries TRBV7-9 and TRBJ2-2; 9 nucleotides align to TRBD2. In germline, CDR1 is SEHNR, CDR2 FQNEAQ (reference sequence). The CDR3 sequence is 18 residues long. Trimming cost V 0 bases and J 1 base; bases outside gene matches: 6. The CDR3 region has the DNA TGTGCCAGCAGCTTAGCCGGGAAGACTAGCGGGAACACCGGGGAGCTGTTTTTT. This encodes CASSLAGKTSGNTGELFF.

The J gene is TRBJ2-5, the V gene TRBV12-3 or TRBV12-4; D call uncertain. The CDR3 consists of 12 residues. V lost 7 bases, J lost 5 bases, and 11 bases lay in between. Here the CDR3 DNA reads TGTGCCAGCACCTCCGCCGGCGAGACCCAGTACTTC. Amino acids: CASTSAGETQYF.

The chain employs TRBV5-3 and TRBJ2-3; 10 bases map to TRBD1. TRBV5-3 is filed as an ORF, its function uncertain. The V segment lost 0 bases and the J segment 5 bases; nucleotides outside the gene matches: 6. This CDR3 is 16 amino acids long. CDR3 nucleotides: TGTGCCAGAAGCTTGGGACAGGGGGCTTCCCAAGATACGCAGTATTTT. Translated: CARSLGQGASQDTQYF.

V and J are TRBV2 and TRBJ1-1; D gene uncertain. The CDR3 totals 10 residues. Per germline, CDR1 SNHLY and CDR2 FYNNEI. V dropped 6 bases and J dropped 6 bases, with 5 bases sitting between them. CDR3 sequence (DNA): TGTGCCAGCAGGGAGGCTGAAGCTTTCTTT. Protein: CASREAEAFF.

J is TRBJ1-5 and V is TRBV20-1; D possibly corresponds to TRBD1 (5 bases). V dropped 3 bases and J dropped 0 bases, with 15 bases sitting between them. Germline V gene data show CDR1 as DFQATT and CDR2 as SNEGSKA (reference sequence). This CDR3 is 16 amino acids long. CDR3 amino acids: CSASHGAIISNQPQHF. The DNA of the CDR3 is TGCAGTGCTAGTCACGGGGCAATTATTAGCAATCAGCCCCAGCATTTT.

The V call is TRBV28, the J call TRBJ2-3; TRBD1 is a possible D gene (6 bases). The CDR3 spans 13 residues. Between the trimmed V and J ends, which lost 6 bases and 4 bases, there was a span of 11 bases. Germline CDR1 is MDHEN and CDR2 is SYDVKM. The CDR3 nucleotides read TGTGCCAGCAGGGTAGGGGGACCAGATACGCAGTATTTT. It codes for CASRVGGPDTQYF. The variable domain in full, completed from reference TRBV28 and TRBJ2-3, reads DVKVTQSSRYLVKRTGEKVFLECVQDMDHENMFWYRQDPGLGLRLIYFSYDVKMKEKGDIPEGYSVSREKKERFSLILESASTNQTSMYLCASRVGGPDTQYFGPGTRLTVL.

This chain connects TRBV6-6 to TRBJ2-2, with a weak D call TRBD2 (5 bases). Deletions cut 10 bases from V and 7 bases from J, with 22 bases between. Germline CDR1 and CDR2: MNHNY and SVGAGI (reference sequence). The CDR3 covers 15 residues. CDR3: CATREVRESGGELFF. The CDR3 coding sequence is TGTGCCACACGCGAAGTTAGGGAGAGCGGCGGGGAGCTGTTTTTT.

The rearrangement joins TRBV7-9 to TRBJ1-5, with D possibly being TRBD1 (5 bases). This CDR3 is built from 15 residues. Trimming took 1 base from V and 7 from J, leaving 14 bases between them. Per germline, CDR1 SEHNR and CDR2 FQNEAQ (reference sequence). The CDR3: CASSLGGPGGQPQHF. CDR3 nucleotide sequence: TGTGCCAGCAGCTTAGGGGGACCCGGAGGCCAGCCCCAGCATTTT.

The chain carries TRBV29-1 and TRBJ1-2; a possible D gene is TRBD1 (5 bases). CDR1 SQVTM and CDR2 ANQGSEA come from the germline V gene. Trimming pared 6 bases from V and 0 bases from J, leaving 11 bases between. The CDR3 has 13 amino acids. The CDR3 is CSVAEGSNYGYTF. The CDR3 DNA reads as TGCAGCGTGGCAGAGGGGTCTAACTATGGCTACACCTTC.

The chain carries TRBV14 and TRBJ1-5; D gene unclear. This CDR3 is built from 14 residues. The V end was cut by 4 bases, the J end by 3 bases, with 10 bases between. Germline V gene lookup returns CDR1 SGHDN and CDR2 FVKESK. The CDR3 reads CASSPLGPNQPQHF. CDR3 nucleotides: TGTGCCAGCAGCCCATTAGGGCCCAATCAGCCCCAGCATTTT. Full variable domain (remainder filled in from reference TRBV14 and TRBJ1-5): EAGVTQFPSHSVIEKGQTVTLRCDPISGHDNLYWYRRVMGKEIKFLLHFVKESKQDESGMPNNRFLAERTGGTYSTLKVQPAELEDSGVYFCASSPLGPNQPQHFGDGTRLSIL.

The J gene is TRBJ1-1, the V gene TRBV2; no definite D call. The V gene's germline CDR1 is SNHLY and CDR2 FYNNEI. This CDR3 is 11 amino acids long. V was pared by 6 bases and J by 11 bases, with 13 bases between. The CDR3 DNA is TGTGCCAGCAGGGAGGGTTTCGTGGCTTTCTTT. Translation: CASREGFVAFF.

V gene TRBV5-5 combines with J gene TRBJ1-1; unclear D gene. The germline CDR1 and CDR2 sequences are SGHKS and YYEKEE (reference sequence). Trimming removed 3 bases from V and 1 base from J, with 7 bases in between. This CDR3 is 13 amino acids long. CDR3 nucleotides: TGTGCCAGCAGCTGGGGATCGAACACTGAAGCTTTCTTT. Encoded protein: CASSWGSNTEAFF.

The V gene is TRBV6-5, the J gene TRBJ1-1, with a tentative D call TRBD1 (6 bases). V dropped 6 bases and J dropped 4 bases, with 18 bases sitting between them. CDR1 and CDR2 (germline): MNHEY, SVGAGI. This CDR3 is built from 15 residues. The CDR3: CASRISGGARTEAFF. CDR3 bases: TGTGCCAGCAGAATATCGGGGGGGGCGCGCACTGAAGCTTTCTTT.

J is TRBJ1-2 and V is TRBV6-5; D may be TRBD1 (5 bases). Germline V gene sequence: CDR1 MNHEY, CDR2 SVGAGI. The CDR3 runs 15 residues. V lost 4 bases and J 3 bases, leaving 15 bases between the germline ends. As DNA, the CDR3 is TGTGCCAGCAGTTCCCGGAGACAGCTCTACTATGGCTACACCTTC. Translated: CASSSRRQLYYGYTF.

This clone showed up just once. It may be a read error: a sequence one base away is much more abundant. The sample contains more than one DNA sequence encoding this CDR3. This chain uses TRBV27 with TRBJ2-7; D may be TRBD1 (6 bases). The CDR3 is 14 amino acids. The germline CDR1 and CDR2 sequences are MNHEY and SMNVEV (reference sequence). The CDR3 reads CASSFQGSAYEQYF. The DNA of the CDR3 is TGTGCCAGCAGTTTTCAGGGGTCTGCCTACGAGCAGTATTTC.

This chain connects TRBV5-1 to TRBJ2-7; 9 positions match TRBD1. Trimming removed 3 bases from V and 1 base from J; junction bases left unmatched: 17. This CDR3 comprises 19 residues. Looked up from germline, CDR1 is SGHRS and CDR2 is YFSETQ. CDR3 nucleotides: TGCGCCAGCAGCTCATGGACAGGGGCCGGATTACCAAGGTCCTACGAGCAGTACTTC. Its translation is CASSSWTGAGLPRSYEQYF.

Regarding this clone: At the DNA level, this CDR3 is encoded by other sequences in the same sample as well. The chain has TRBV28 and TRBJ2-1, with TRBD2 identical over 9 bases. V was pared by 2 bases and J by 6 bases, with 11 bases of the junction left unmatched. The CDR3 is 17 amino acids. Germline V lookup: CDR1 MDHEN, CDR2 SYDVKM. Here the CDR3 reads CASSLNSGRVLGNEQFF. The CDR3 DNA reads as TGTGCCAGCAGTTTAAATAGCGGGAGAGTGCTTGGCAATGAGCAGTTCTTC.

This chain joins TRBV10-1 and TRBJ1-6; no definite D call. This CDR3 has 12 amino acids. Germline V gene lookup returns CDR1 WNHNN and CDR2 SYGVQD (reference sequence). V dropped 4 bases and J dropped 10 bases, with 8 bases sitting between them. The CDR3 region is CASSVGESPLHF. In DNA, the CDR3 is TGCGCCAGCAGTGTTGGGGAATCACCCCTCCACTTT.

V gene TRBV6-1 combines with J gene TRBJ2-2; D call uncertain. This CDR3 contains 13 residues. The V gene lost 1 base and the J gene lost 6 bases, with 6 bases spanning the gap. Germline assignment: CDR1 MNHNS and CDR2 SASEGT. CDR3 coding DNA: TGTGCCAGCAGTGAAGTTGAGGCCGGGGAGCTGTTTTTT. The encoded protein is CASSEVEAGELFF.

This clone was seen only once. The CDR3 bases are TGTGCCAGCTCACCACCGTTGGGGGGAGAGACCCAGTACTTC. Its protein is CASSPPLGGETQYF. The chain joins TRBV18 to TRBJ2-5; tentatively, D is TRBD2 (6 bases). The CDR3 covers 14 residues. CDR1 and CDR2 from the germline V gene are KGHSH and LQKENI. V gave up 0 bases and J gave up 4 bases, with 9 bases separating them.

The J gene is TRBJ2-7, the V gene TRBV18; D is possibly TRBD2 (6 bases). V lost 3 bases and J 5 bases, leaving 8 bases between the germline ends. CDR3 length: 12 amino acids. Per the germline V gene, CDR1 is KGHSH and CDR2 is LQKENI. DNA of the CDR3: TGTGCCAGCTCACCGGCGGGGCACGAGCAGTACGTC. Translating gives CASSPAGHEQYV.

This chain links TRBV10-1 with TRBJ2-1; D might be TRBD2 (6 bases). The CDR3 has 15 residues. Trimming left V 2 bases short and J 5 bases short, with 13 bases between. The germline V gene has CDR1 WNHNN and CDR2 SYGVQD (reference sequence). Here the CDR3 DNA reads TGCGCCAGCAGTGAGGTGCGGGGTCTCGACAATGAGCAGTTCTTC. Its translation is CASSEVRGLDNEQFF.

This clone was observed once. The chain uses TRBV5-1 and TRBJ2-4; 10 bases line up with TRBD1. The length of the CDR3 is 16 residues. Trimming removed 4 bases from V and 6 bases from J; junction bases left unmatched: 10. In germline, CDR1 is SGHRS, CDR2 YFSETQ. The CDR3 DNA sequence: TGCGCCAGCAGCGGCGTAAGGACAGGGGGAGCAAACATTCAGTACTTC. Translation gives CASSGVRTGGANIQYF.

The chain joins TRBV29-1 to TRBJ1-2, with D maybe TRBD1 (5 bases). The CDR3 consists of 10 residues. Germline V gives CDR1 SQVTM, CDR2 ANQGSEA. Deletions cut 4 bases from V and 8 bases from J, with 8 bases between. DNA of the CDR3: TGCAGCGTTGGGCAGGGCGGCTACACCTTC. Translating gives CSVGQGGYTF.

The rearrangement uses TRBV28 and TRBJ1-5, with unresolved D. The germline CDR1 and CDR2 sequences are MDHEN and SYDVKM. This CDR3 spans 12 amino acids. Trimming shortened V by 6 bases and J by 6 bases, and 9 bases separated the two germline ends. Here the CDR3 DNA reads TGTGCCAGCAGGGTCGGGAGTCAGCCCCAGCATTTT. Translating it yields CASRVGSQPQHF.

The rearrangement links TRBV4-1 to TRBJ2-5; 8 bases map to TRBD1. The CDR3 is 16 residues long. The germline V gene encodes CDR1 MGHRA and CDR2 YSYEKL. Trimming cost V 2 bases and J 5 bases; bases outside gene matches: 10. CDR3 coding DNA: TGCGCCAGCAGCCAACCCGACAGGGGCCAAGAGGAGACCCAGTACTTC. Its translation is CASSQPDRGQEETQYF.

This chain connects TRBV7-9 to TRBJ1-6; maybe TRBD1 (6 bases). This CDR3 comprises 15 residues. Germline loops: CDR1 SEHNR, CDR2 FQNEAQ (reference sequence). The germline V and J ends were trimmed by 5 bases and 6 bases, with 14 bases remaining between them. The DNA of the CDR3 is TGTGCCAGCAGCGCCCTTGGACAGTCTAATTCACCCCTCCACTTT. Its translation: CASSALGQSNSPLHF.

J is TRBJ1-2 and V is TRBV10-3; 10 bases map to TRBD1. Germline CDR1 is ENHRY and CDR2 is SYGVKD. This CDR3 is 15 amino acids long. V shed 6 bases, J shed 2 bases, and the junction held 6 bases outside the gene matches. The CDR3 sequence: CAIRAAGQGNYGYTF. The CDR3 coding sequence is TGTGCCATCAGGGCCGCGGGACAGGGGAACTATGGCTACACCTTC.